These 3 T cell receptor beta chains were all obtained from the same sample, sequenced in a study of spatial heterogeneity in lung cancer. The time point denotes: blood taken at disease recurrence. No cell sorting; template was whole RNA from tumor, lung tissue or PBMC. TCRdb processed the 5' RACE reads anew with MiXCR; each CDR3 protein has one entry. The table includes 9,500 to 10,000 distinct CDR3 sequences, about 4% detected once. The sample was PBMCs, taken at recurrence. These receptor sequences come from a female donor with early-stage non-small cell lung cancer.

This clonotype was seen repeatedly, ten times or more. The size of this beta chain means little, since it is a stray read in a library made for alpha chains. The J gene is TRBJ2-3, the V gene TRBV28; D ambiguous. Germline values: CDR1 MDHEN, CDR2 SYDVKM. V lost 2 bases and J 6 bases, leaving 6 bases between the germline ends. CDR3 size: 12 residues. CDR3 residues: CASSLNYDTQYF. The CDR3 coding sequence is TGTGCCAGCAGTTTAAACTACGATACGCAGTATTTT. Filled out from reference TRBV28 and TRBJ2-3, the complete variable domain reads DVKVTQSSRYLVKRTGEKVFLECVQDMDHENMFWYRQDPGLGLRLIYFSYDVKMKEKGDIPEGYSVSREKKERFSLILESASTNQTSMYLCASSLNYDTQYFGPGTRLTVL.

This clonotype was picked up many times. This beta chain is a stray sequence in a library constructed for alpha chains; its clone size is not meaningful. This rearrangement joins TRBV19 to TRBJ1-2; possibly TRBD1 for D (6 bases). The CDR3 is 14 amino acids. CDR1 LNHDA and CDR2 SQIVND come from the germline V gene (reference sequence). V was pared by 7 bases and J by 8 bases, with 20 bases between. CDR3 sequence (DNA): TGTGCCAGTACCGATTGGACAGCCATGGGCGGCTACACCTTC. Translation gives CASTDWTAMGGYTF.

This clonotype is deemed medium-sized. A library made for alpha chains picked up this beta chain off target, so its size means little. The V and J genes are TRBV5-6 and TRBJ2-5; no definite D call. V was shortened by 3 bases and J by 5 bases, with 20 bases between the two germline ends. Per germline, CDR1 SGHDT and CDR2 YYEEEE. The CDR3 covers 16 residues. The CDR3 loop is CASSSDPVPLAETQYF. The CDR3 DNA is TGTGCCAGCAGCTCAGACCCGGTCCCCTTGGCGGAGACCCAGTACTTC.